Listed here is a single T cell receptor beta chain. Its antigen is currently unknown. As for treatment: AdE1-LMPpoly-expanded autologous EBV-specific T-cell therapy followed by anti-PD-1 nivolumab. The data belong to a study of EBV T-cell therapy then PD-1 blockade in nasopharyngeal carcinoma. The CDR3 sequence is 15 residues long. V gave up 5 bases and J gave up 4 bases, with 17 bases separating them. Germline CDR1 is LNHDA and CDR2 is SQIVND (reference sequence). Repertoires were generated with immunoSEQ multiplex PCR, while TCRdb's copy carries only in-frame clones and drops some. The profile covers 20,000 or so clones, with roughly 84% appearing a single time and approximately 28% taken by the ten largest.

The TCR comes from a man in his forties with nasopharyngeal carcinoma. This rearrangement joins TRBV19 to TRBJ1-2, with D perhaps TRBD1 (6 bases). The sequences come from CD8+ T cells from blood, collected at roughly day 67 from a patient whose treatment included autologous EBV-specific T cells and nivolumab. CDR3 sequence (DNA): TGTGCCAGTAGTGCGGACAGTACATTACCCTATGGCTACACCTTC. It specifies CASSADSTLPYGYTF.